Listed below are T cell receptor beta chains from one sample, sequenced in a study of T cell responses to AZD1222 COVID-19 vaccine. Assay used: immunoSEQ multiplex PCR; TCRdb lists only in-frame clones, some missing. Seen here are 150,000 to 200,000 clones, 85% to 95% observed once, and the top ten hold about 10%. The specimen was peripheral blood, collected on day 0 of AZD1222 vaccination. These receptors were collected from an adult in good health. CDR3s include the opening cysteine and the closing phenylalanine or tryptophan. A D gene is named only where the DNA matches it firmly. The size entry is marked missing in some rows and otherwise reads once, few, many or a size class.

J: TRBJ2-5
D: .
size: .
V: TRBV2
CDR3: CASSEGPGTQETQYF
DNA: TGTGCCAGCAGTGAGGGGCCCGGGACCCAAGAGACCCAGTACTTC

J: TRBJ1-2
D: TRBD1
size: .
V: TRBV6-6
CDR3: CATFSSDRASLGYTF
DNA: TGTGCCACCTTCTCGTCGGACAGGGCGTCTCTTGGCTACACCTTC

J: TRBJ2-1
D: TRBD2
size: .
V: TRBV5-1
CDR3: CASSRGLEANEQFF
DNA: TGCGCCAGCAGCAGGGGACTAGAAGCCAATGAGCAGTTCTTC

J: TRBJ2-3
D: .
size: .
V: TRBV12-3/TRBV12-4
CDR3: CASSRASTDTQYF
DNA: TGTGCCAGCAGCAGGGCTAGCACAGATACGCAGTATTTT

J: TRBJ2-1
D: TRBD2
size: .
V: TRBV5-8
CDR3: CASSWGTGGSQNEQFF
DNA: TGTGCCAGCAGCTGGGGGACTGGCGGGAGCCAAAATGAGCAGTTCTTC

J: TRBJ2-1
D: TRBD2
size: .
V: TRBV13
CDR3: CASSGLAGVSYEQFF
DNA: TGTGCCAGCAGCGGGCTAGCGGGAGTGTCTTATGAGCAGTTCTTC

J: TRBJ2-2
D: .
size: .
V: TRBV5-1
CDR3: CASSLEVAPNTGELFF
DNA: TGCGCCAGCAGCTTGGAGGTAGCACCGAACACCGGGGAGCTGTTTTTT

J: TRBJ2-5
D: .
size: .
V: TRBV4-2
CDR3: CASSREGGQDTTTQYF
DNA: TGTGCCAGCAGCCGAGAGGGGGGGCAGGACACGACGACCCAGTACTTC

J: TRBJ1-5
D: TRBD1
size: .
V: TRBV2
CDR3: CASSLLGQGPQPQHF
DNA: TGTGCCAGCAGCCTTTTGGGACAGGGGCCTCAGCCCCAGCATTTT

J: TRBJ2-3
D: .
size: .
V: TRBV6-5
CDR3: CASSYRSTDTQYF
DNA: TGTGCCAGCAGTTACAGAAGCACAGATACGCAGTATTTT

J: TRBJ1-3
D: .
size: .
V: TRBV11-2
CDR3: CASALWTVNSGNTIYF
DNA: TGTGCCAGCGCGTTGTGGACAGTAAACTCTGGAAACACCATATATTTT

J: TRBJ1-4
D: TRBD1
size: .
V: TRBV12-5
CDR3: CASGFLLGTGDEKLFF
DNA: TGTGCTAGTGGTTTCCTACTGGGGACAGGGGACGAAAAACTGTTTTTT

J: TRBJ1-6
D: TRBD1
size: many
V: TRBV15
CDR3: CATSKSTGTNSPLHF
DNA: TGTGCCACCAGCAAATCGACAGGGACCAATTCACCCCTCCACTTT

J: TRBJ2-1
D: .
size: .
V: TRBV7-9
CDR3: CASSPRDRYNEQFF
DNA: TGTGCCAGCAGCCCCAGGGACCGATACAATGAGCAGTTCTTC

J: TRBJ1-1
D: .
size: .
V: TRBV3-1/TRBV3-2
CDR3: CASSPGQNTEAFF
DNA: TGTGCCAGCAGCCCGGGACAGAACACTGAAGCTTTCTTT

J: TRBJ2-5
D: TRBD2
size: .
V: TRBV5-4
CDR3: CASSHWTSGGYSETQYF
DNA: TGTGCCAGCAGCCACTGGACTAGCGGGGGGTATTCAGAGACCCAGTACTTC

J: TRBJ2-6
D: .
size: .
V: TRBV4-1
CDR3: CASSQGRSGANVLTF
DNA: TGCGCCAGCAGCCAAGGACGCTCTGGGGCCAACGTCCTGACTTTC

J: TRBJ2-1
D: .
size: .
V: TRBV7-9
CDR3: CASSTGRINEQFF
DNA: TGTGCCAGCAGCACTGGACGGATCAATGAGCAGTTCTTC

J: TRBJ1-1
D: .
size: .
V: TRBV6-5
CDR3: CASSPREDTEAFF
DNA: TGTGCCAGCAGTCCCAGGGAAGACACTGAAGCTTTCTTT

J: TRBJ2-7
D: .
size: .
V: TRBV15
CDR3: CTTSTGRSYEQYF
DNA: TGTACCACCAGCACGGGGAGATCCTACGAGCAGTACTTC

J: TRBJ1-5
D: .
size: .
V: TRBV4-1
CDR3: CASSRGRQVGYQPQHF
DNA: TGCGCCAGCTCCCGGGGGAGACAGGTGGGTTATCAGCCCCAGCATTTT

J: TRBJ2-2
D: TRBD2
size: .
V: TRBV5-1
CDR3: CASSLAGADTGELFF
DNA: TGCGCCAGCAGCCTAGCGGGAGCGGACACCGGGGAGCTGTTTTTT

J: TRBJ2-3
D: TRBD2
size: .
V: TRBV5-1
CDR3: CASSLGGGRVTDTQYF
DNA: TGCGCCAGCAGCTTGGGAGGCGGGAGAGTCACAGATACGCAGTATTTT

J: TRBJ1-1
D: .
size: .
V: TRBV30
CDR3: CAWRAQGEAFF
DNA: TGTGCCTGGAGGGCCCAGGGTGAGGCTTTCTTT

J: TRBJ1-2
D: .
size: .
V: TRBV3-1/TRBV3-2
CDR3: CASSHMGRVNYGYTF
DNA: TGTGCCAGCAGCCATATGGGGAGGGTAAACTATGGCTACACCTTC

J: TRBJ2-1
D: .
size: .
V: TRBV5-1
CDR3: CASSLEGQQGEQFF
DNA: TGCGCCAGCAGCTTGGAGGGGCAGCAGGGTGAGCAGTTCTTC

J: TRBJ1-3
D: TRBD1
size: .
V: TRBV6-5
CDR3: CASSYSMTGPGNTIYF
DNA: TGTGCCAGCAGTTATTCGATGACAGGGCCGGGAAACACCATATATTTT

J: TRBJ1-2
D: TRBD1
size: .
V: TRBV5-5
CDR3: CASSLQGILGYGYTF
DNA: TGTGCCAGCAGCTTACAGGGGATTCTTGGCTATGGCTACACCTTC

J: TRBJ1-3
D: .
size: .
V: TRBV7-9
CDR3: CASSEYGTVSGNTIYF
DNA: TGTGCCAGCAGCGAATACGGGACCGTCTCTGGAAACACCATATATTTT

J: TRBJ1-5
D: .
size: .
V: TRBV24-1
CDR3: CATSQSNQPQHF
DNA: TGTGCCACCAGTCAAAGCAATCAGCCCCAGCATTTT

J: TRBJ2-2
D: .
size: .
V: TRBV6-5
CDR3: CASTPGSGELFF
DNA: TGTGCCAGCACTCCGGGGTCCGGGGAGCTGTTTTTT

J: TRBJ2-7
D: TRBD2
size: .
V: TRBV14
CDR3: CASSPGLAWEQYF
DNA: TGTGCCAGCAGCCCGGGACTAGCTTGGGAGCAGTACTTC

J: TRBJ1-2
D: .
size: .
V: TRBV30
CDR3: CAWSVKGGGYTF
DNA: TGTGCCTGGAGTGTGAAGGGAGGCGGCTACACCTTC

J: TRBJ2-7
D: .
size: .
V: TRBV6-5
CDR3: CASSYSSGAEQYF
DNA: TGTGCCAGCAGTTACTCGTCGGGAGCCGAGCAGTACTTC

J: TRBJ1-1
D: .
size: few
V: TRBV5-1
CDR3: CASSLDGPGTFDTEAFF
DNA: TGCGCCAGCAGCTTAGATGGGCCAGGGACCTTCGACACTGAAGCTTTCTTT

J: TRBJ1-2
D: TRBD1
size: .
V: TRBV10-2
CDR3: CASSETDRVPSNYGYTF
DNA: TGCGCCAGCAGTGAGACCGACAGGGTTCCCTCCAACTATGGCTACACCTTC

J: TRBJ2-1
D: TRBD2
size: .
V: TRBV5-1
CDR3: CASSYRTSGRTFGEQFF
DNA: TGCGCCAGCAGCTACCGCACTAGCGGGAGGACTTTCGGTGAGCAGTTCTTC

J: TRBJ2-6
D: .
size: .
V: TRBV30
CDR3: CAWSVGASGANVLTF
DNA: TGTGCCTGGAGTGTGGGGGCTTCTGGGGCCAACGTCCTGACTTTC

J: TRBJ1-5
D: .
size: .
V: TRBV4-1
CDR3: CASSQDWALNQPQHF
DNA: TGCGCCAGCAGCCAAGACTGGGCCTTAAATCAGCCCCAGCATTTT

J: TRBJ2-6
D: .
size: .
V: TRBV2
CDR3: CASSVGSLNVLTF
DNA: TGTGCCAGCAGTGTTGGCAGCTTAAACGTCCTGACTTTC

J: TRBJ1-3
D: TRBD1
size: .
V: TRBV6-5
CDR3: CASSFDLTGAGNTIYF
DNA: TGTGCCAGCAGTTTCGATTTGACAGGGGCTGGAAACACCATATATTTT

J: TRBJ1-3
D: .
size: .
V: TRBV5-4
CDR3: CASSLMGSGNTIYF
DNA: TGTGCCAGCAGCCTCATGGGGTCCGGAAACACCATATATTTT

J: TRBJ2-3
D: TRBD2
size: .
V: TRBV9
CDR3: CASSATSGGAGDTQYF
DNA: TGTGCCAGCAGCGCGACTAGCGGGGGGGCTGGGGATACGCAGTATTTT

J: TRBJ2-3
D: .
size: .
V: TRBV6-4
CDR3: CASSDKSTDTQYF
DNA: TGTGCCAGCAGTGACAAAAGCACAGATACGCAGTATTTT

J: TRBJ2-2
D: .
size: .
V: TRBV7-2
CDR3: CASSYGQTPMNTGELFF
DNA: TGTGCCAGCAGCTATGGACAGACACCAATGAACACCGGGGAGCTGTTTTTT

J: TRBJ1-2
D: TRBD1
size: .
V: TRBV10-3
CDR3: CAISGDSFNYGYTF
DNA: TGTGCCATCAGTGGGGACAGTTTTAACTATGGCTACACCTTC

J: TRBJ1-2
D: .
size: .
V: TRBV9
CDR3: CASSARYDSFYGYTF
DNA: TGTGCCAGCAGCGCCCGATATGACAGCTTCTATGGCTACACCTTC

J: TRBJ2-1
D: .
size: .
V: TRBV9
CDR3: CASSVASDPKRREQFF
DNA: TGTGCCAGCAGCGTAGCCTCGGACCCGAAACGGCGTGAGCAGTTCTTC

J: TRBJ1-5
D: .
size: .
V: TRBV10-3
CDR3: CAISGSPDQPQHF
DNA: TGTGCCATCAGTGGCTCTCCGGATCAGCCCCAGCATTTT

J: TRBJ1-5
D: .
size: .
V: TRBV6-5
CDR3: CASRWTVNQPQHF
DNA: TGTGCCAGCAGATGGACTGTCAATCAGCCCCAGCATTTT

J: TRBJ1-1
D: .
size: .
V: TRBV27
CDR3: CASSLRGGADTEAFF
DNA: TGTGCCAGCAGTTTAAGGGGGGGCGCCGACACTGAAGCTTTCTTT

J: TRBJ1-1
D: .
size: .
V: TRBV7-9
CDR3: CASSAGGDWDTEAFF
DNA: TGTGCCAGCAGCGCAGGCGGGGATTGGGACACTGAAGCTTTCTTT

J: TRBJ2-7
D: .
size: .
V: TRBV27
CDR3: CASSFRRGMSGGPYEQYF
DNA: TGTGCCAGCAGTTTCAGAAGGGGTATGAGTGGCGGGCCCTACGAGCAGTACTTC

J: TRBJ2-1
D: TRBD1
size: .
V: TRBV5-1
CDR3: CASSLGQGYNEQFF
DNA: TGCGCCAGCAGCCTTGGACAGGGATACAATGAGCAGTTCTTC